One sample yielded the 27 T cell receptor beta chains listed below, sequenced in a study of blood T cell repertoires in COVID-19. Data came from immunoSEQ multiplex PCR; TCRdb stores just in-frame clones and leaves some out. The data contain around 130,000 clones, 84% of them singletons. Specimen: peripheral blood. These receptor sequences come from a woman aged 60-70 years with acute or convalescent COVID-19.

The chain combines TRBV24-1 with TRBJ1-2, with D unresolved. Trimming stripped 7 bases from V and 6 bases from J, with 14 bases between. CDR1 and CDR2 (germline): KGHDR, SFDVKD. This CDR3 is built from 13 residues. The DNA of the CDR3 is TGTGCCACCAGCTTGAGACACTCCGATGGCTACACCTTC. Translating it yields CATSLRHSDGYTF.

This clone was recorded once. The rearrangement uses TRBV5-1 and TRBJ2-3, with D possibly matching TRBD2 (5 bases). The CDR3 runs to 14 residues. Deletions cut 2 bases from V and 5 bases from J, with 12 bases between. Germline V gives CDR1 SGHRS, CDR2 YFSETQ. The CDR3 DNA reads as TGCGCCAGCAGCTTAGCGTCCGAGGGAGATACGCAGTATTTT. The encoded protein is CASSLASEGDTQYF. Filled out from reference TRBV5-1 and TRBJ2-3, the complete variable domain reads KAGVTQTPRYLIKTRGQQVTLSCSPISGHRSVSWYQQTPGQGLQFLFEYFSETQRNKGNFPGRFSGRQFSNSRSEMNVSTLELGDSALYLCASSLASEGDTQYFGPGTRLTVL.

This sequence joins TRBV3-1 (or the pseudogene TRBV3-2) and TRBJ2-7; maybe TRBD1 (5 bases). V was trimmed by 2 bases and J by 6 bases, leaving 11 bases between them. The CDR3 is made up of 13 amino acids. Germline assignment: CDR1 LGHDT and CDR2 YNNKEL (reference sequence). The CDR3 nucleotides read TGTGCCAGCAGCCAAAACCCAGGGCCCGAGCAGTACTTC. This translates into CASSQNPGPEQYF.

V gene TRBV30 combines with J gene TRBJ1-2; the D gene is possibly TRBD1 (5 bases). Germline CDR1 and CDR2: GTSNPN and SVGIG (reference sequence). V dropped 2 bases and J dropped 0 bases, with 13 bases sitting between them. This CDR3 has 15 residues. DNA for the CDR3: TGTGCCTGGAGTCCACAGGATACCCCTAACTATGGCTACACCTTC. As protein: CAWSPQDTPNYGYTF.

This chain connects TRBV14 to TRBJ2-5; 7 nucleotides agree with TRBD1. The CDR3 spans 16 residues. In germline, CDR1 is SGHDN, CDR2 FVKESK. Trimming removed 4 bases from V and 3 bases from J; junction bases left unmatched: 11. The CDR3 DNA reads as TGTGCCAGCAGCCCCCTTTTCGGGGACAGCAAAGAGACCCAGTACTTC. This encodes CASSPLFGDSKETQYF. Using reference TRBV14 and TRBJ2-5 for the parts outside the CDR3, the full variable domain is EAGVTQFPSHSVIEKGQTVTLRCDPISGHDNLYWYRRVMGKEIKFLLHFVKESKQDESGMPNNRFLAERTGGTYSTLKVQPAELEDSGVYFCASSPLFGDSKETQYFGPGTRLLVL.

The chain is built from TRBV5-4 and TRBJ2-3; no clear D. The germline V gene has CDR1 SGHNT and CDR2 YYREEE (reference sequence). The CDR3 runs to 14 residues. V lost 0 bases to trimming and J lost 0 bases, with 5 bases between them. CDR3 sequence: CASSLGGSTDTQYF. CDR3 nucleotides: TGTGCCAGCAGCTTGGGCGGTAGCACAGATACGCAGTATTTT.

The chain is built from TRBV19 and TRBJ1-2; a possible D gene is TRBD1 (6 bases). Trimming removed 5 bases at V and 9 bases at J, with 16 bases between. The germline CDR1 and CDR2 sequences are LNHDA and SQIVND (reference sequence). This CDR3 comprises 13 residues. In DNA, the CDR3 is TGTGCCAGTAGTGCTTCCGGGACATTTCGCTACACCTTC. This encodes CASSASGTFRYTF.

The chain recombines TRBV2 with TRBJ1-1; D gene unclear. Germline loops: CDR1 SNHLY, CDR2 FYNNEI. CDR3 length: 13 amino acids. Trimming took 6 bases from V and 3 from J, leaving 11 bases between them. The CDR3 spells CASRARQDTEAFF. The CDR3 nucleotides read TGTGCCAGCAGAGCAAGGCAGGACACTGAAGCTTTCTTT. Based on the CDR3 plus reference TRBV2 and TRBJ1-1, the full variable domain is EPEVTQTPSHQVTQMGQEVILRCVPISNHLYFYWYRQILGQKVEFLVSFYNNEISEKSEIFDDQFSVERPDGSNFTLKIRSTKLEDSAMYFCASRARQDTEAFFGQGTRLTVV.

The chain uses TRBV29-1 and TRBJ2-1; tentatively, D is TRBD2 (5 bases). Germline V gene lookup returns CDR1 SQVTM and CDR2 ANQGSEA. V shed 7 bases and J shed 7 bases, with 20 bases lying between them. This CDR3 is built from 14 residues. The CDR3 nucleotides are TGCAGCGGGAGCCCCTCTGAGGGTTTAAATGAGCAGTTCTTC. The encoded protein is CSGSPSEGLNEQFF.

V is TRBV7-9 and J is TRBJ2-5, with 9 nucleotides matching TRBD2. Germline-derived CDR1 and CDR2 are SEHNR and FQNEAQ (reference sequence). The CDR3 sequence is 15 residues long. After removal of 4 bases from V and 2 bases from J, the junction contained 5 bases not matched to a gene. The CDR3 loop reads CASSSGLAGQETQYF. For the CDR3, the DNA is TGTGCCAGCAGCTCTGGGCTAGCGGGGCAAGAGACCCAGTACTTC.

The chain is built from TRBV19 and TRBJ1-5; TRBD1 might be the D (6 bases). The CDR3 totals 12 residues. Germline lookup yields CDR1 LNHDA and CDR2 SQIVND (reference sequence). Trimming shortened V by 10 bases and J by 6 bases, and 13 bases separated the two germline ends. This chain's CDR3 is CAISGVGQPQHF. As DNA, the CDR3 is TGTGCCATTTCAGGGGTTGGTCAGCCCCAGCATTTT.

The chain links TRBV4-1 to TRBJ2-1; the match to TRBD1 covers 7 bases. J gave up 3 bases and V 1 base, and 9 bases lay outside the gene matches. Germline V gene sequence: CDR1 MGHRA, CDR2 YSYEKL. This CDR3 is built from 17 residues. The CDR3 DNA is TGCGCCAGCAGCCAAGGCTTACCTGGACAGGTCTACAATGAGCAGTTCTTC. Translation gives CASSQGLPGQVYNEQFF.

The chain employs TRBV19 and TRBJ1-1, with a possible D match to TRBD1 (6 bases). CDR3 length: 14 amino acids. The germline V gene encodes CDR1 LNHDA and CDR2 SQIVND (reference sequence). The V and J ends lost 1 base and 5 bases respectively, with 11 bases between them. CDR3 in amino acids: CASSIVRGSTEAFF. CDR3 bases: TGTGCCAGTAGTATAGTCAGGGGAAGTACTGAAGCTTTCTTT.

This sequence joins TRBV4-2 and TRBJ1-2; TRBD1 is a possible D gene (6 bases). V gave up 1 base and J gave up 4 bases, with 16 bases separating them. Germline V lookup: CDR1 LGHNA, CDR2 YNFKEQ. The CDR3 runs 16 residues. CDR3 residues: CASSQVSTGPSYGYTF. CDR3 sequence (DNA): TGTGCCAGCAGCCAAGTGTCTACAGGGCCGAGCTATGGCTACACCTTC.

In regard to this clone: At the DNA level, this CDR3 is encoded by other sequences in the same sample as well. This sequence joins TRBV7-3 and TRBJ1-1; a weak D match, TRBD1 (6 bases). This CDR3 comprises 13 residues. Trimming cost V 4 bases and J 2 bases, with 8 bases left between them. CDR1 and CDR2 from the germline V gene are SGHTA and FQGTGA. For the CDR3, the DNA is TGTGCCAGCAGCTCACAGGGAAACACTGAAGCTTTCTTT. This translates into CASSSQGNTEAFF.

The CDR3 loop reads CASGLVIEAEAFF. The CDR3 DNA is TGTGCTAGTGGTTTGGTAATAGAGGCTGAAGCTTTCTTT. The chain joins TRBV12-5 to TRBJ1-1; D remains unclear. This CDR3 has 13 amino acids. Deletions cut 0 bases from V and 6 bases from J, with 8 bases between. The germline V gene encodes CDR1 LGHNT and CDR2 FRNRAP.

The chain has TRBV5-6 and TRBJ2-3, with 13 bases fitting TRBD2. Germline-derived CDR1 and CDR2 are SGHDT and YYEEEE. Trimming cost V 2 bases and J 1 base; bases outside gene matches: 1. The CDR3 runs 16 residues. Here the CDR3 reads CASSFGLAGGTDTQYF. The CDR3 nucleotides are TGTGCCAGCAGCTTCGGACTAGCGGGAGGCACAGATACGCAGTATTTT.

V is TRBV9 and J is TRBJ2-1; 9 bases line up with TRBD2. Germline lookup yields CDR1 SGDLS and CDR2 YYNGEE. Losses at the gene ends were 0 bases for V and 4 bases for J; bases not matched to a gene: 2. The CDR3 is 15 amino acids. This chain's CDR3 is CASSVAAGGYNEQFF. In DNA, the CDR3 is TGTGCCAGCAGCGTAGCAGCGGGGGGATACAATGAGCAGTTCTTC.

The chain uses TRBV11-1 and TRBJ2-7; 9 nucleotides match TRBD1. The CDR3 has 14 residues. The germline CDR1 and CDR2 sequences are SGHAT and FQDESV (reference sequence). V lost 5 bases and J lost 4; bases outside the gene matches: 6. Written as DNA, the CDR3 is TGTGCCAGCAGCCCGGGACAGGGTCTATACGAGCAGTACTTC. Amino acids: CASSPGQGLYEQYF.

J is TRBJ2-7 and V is TRBV5-4; 10 bases agree with TRBD1. V lost 4 bases and J lost 3; bases outside the gene matches: 4. Per germline, CDR1 SGHNT and CDR2 YYREEE (reference sequence). This CDR3 is built from 14 residues. Written as DNA, the CDR3 is TGTGCCAGCAGCGCCGGGACAGGGGTCTACGAGCAGTACTTC. It is translated as CASSAGTGVYEQYF.

The chain is built from TRBV27 and TRBJ1-1, with 7 bases aligning to TRBD1. The CDR3 extends over 17 amino acids. The V gene end was trimmed by 3 bases and the J gene end by 4 bases; junction bases not matched to a gene: 14. Germline V CDR1 and CDR2: MNHEY, SMNVEV (reference sequence). The CDR3 reads CASSLTKYRGTGTEAFF. Here the CDR3 DNA reads TGTGCCAGCAGTTTGACCAAGTACAGGGGAACCGGCACTGAAGCTTTCTTT.

The chain joins TRBV7-7 to TRBJ2-5; maybe TRBD2 (7 bases). Germline V gives CDR1 SSHAT, CDR2 FNYEAQ (reference sequence). V lost 1 base to trimming and J lost 2 bases, with 11 bases between them. This CDR3 has 15 residues. As DNA, the CDR3 is TGTGCCAGCAGCTTAGGCGGGGGCCTGCAAGAGACCCAGTACTTC. This translates into CASSLGGGLQETQYF.

The rearrangement joins TRBV24-1 to TRBJ2-7; D perhaps matches TRBD1 (5 bases). From germline, CDR1 is KGHDR and CDR2 SFDVKD. The V end lost 7 bases, the J end lost 0 bases, and 12 bases lay between the germline ends. CDR3 size: 14 residues. The CDR3 is CATRPHRSSYEQYV. CDR3 nucleotides: TGTGCCACCAGGCCCCACAGGAGCTCCTACGAGCAGTACGTC.

The gene calls are TRBV5-6 and TRBJ2-1, with a weak D call TRBD2 (5 bases). Trimming cost V 1 base and J 7 bases, with 12 bases left between them. This CDR3 comprises 14 residues. Germline CDR1 and CDR2: SGHDT and YYEEEE. CDR3 amino acids: CASSLLSPGNEQFF. As DNA, the CDR3 is TGTGCCAGCAGCTTGCTTAGTCCGGGGAATGAGCAGTTCTTC.

The rearrangement joins TRBV18 to TRBJ1-1, with TRBD1 matching 7 bases. V lost 5 bases and J lost 1; bases outside the gene matches: 4. This CDR3 has 14 residues. CDR1 and CDR2 (germline): KGHSH, LQKENI. CDR3 sequence reads: CASSRQGSNTEAFF. The CDR3, as DNA: TGTGCCAGCTCAAGACAGGGCTCGAACACTGAAGCTTTCTTT.

V gene TRBV2 combines with J gene TRBJ1-3; a weak D match, TRBD1 (5 bases). CDR1 SNHLY and CDR2 FYNNEI come from the germline V gene. This CDR3 has 14 residues. Between the trimmed V and J ends, which lost 6 bases and 1 base, there was a span of 10 bases. CDR3 DNA: TGTGCCAGCAGAGACCAGGGTTCTGGAAACACCATATATTTT. It translates to CASRDQGSGNTIYF.

This chain joins TRBV5-1 and TRBJ1-4; 9 bases are a match to TRBD1. The CDR3 runs to 15 residues. CDR1 SGHRS and CDR2 YFSETQ come from the germline V gene. V lost 3 bases to trimming and J lost 6 bases; unmatched junction nucleotides: 6. Here the CDR3 DNA reads TGCGCCAGCAGCTCCCGACAGGGGGGAGATGAAAAACTGTTTTTT. Translation gives CASSSRQGGDEKLFF.